This T cell receptor beta chain was found in a study of CD8+ T cells in alopecia areata. Study-level results: Patients showed less clear TCR sequence sharing than mice, possibly partly because of HLA diversity. In lesional scalp, particularly from alopecia totalis/universalis, clonality was higher than in normal scalp. In scalp samples, resident alphabeta T cells of normal skin are also sequenced.

Sequencing relied on a cDNA template that was reverse transcribed from extracted RNA. Using immunoSEQ multiplex PCR, the repertoire was profiled, and TCRdb retains in-frame clones only, with some absent. The table shows 80,000 to 100,000 clones, with around 44% occurring only once. The germline V gene encodes CDR1 MNHNY and CDR2 SVGAGI (reference sequence). Trimming removed 0 bases at V and 2 bases at J, with 9 bases between. The length of the CDR3 is 15 residues. Concerning this clone itself: The antigen is undetermined.

Lesional scalp punch biopsies and peripheral blood came from alopecia areata patients. Sequencing was carried out using CD4+ T cells sorted from blood. V and J are TRBV6-6 and TRBJ2-3; D might be TRBD1 (6 bases). The sequence was obtained from a human donor with alopecia areata. CDR3 protein: CASSYSQGLTDTQYF. CDR3 sequence (DNA): TGTGCCAGCAGTTACTCGCAGGGGCTCACAGATACGCAGTATTTT.